This TCR beta chain was captured in a study of tumor-infiltrating lymphocytes in primary liver carcinoma. Study context: Surgery removed the patients' primary liver carcinoma. Sample yields of productive TCRbeta reads, ranging from roughly 3.65 to 7.5 million, were similar across tissue types. General study points: Blood trailed tumors significantly in top-250-clone fraction (p = 0.039). Overlap between tumor regions exceeded overlap of tumor with adjacent tissue or blood.

This CDR3 contains 17 residues. The germline V gene has CDR1 SGHAT and CDR2 FQNNGV. The researchers produced TCR beta cDNA from roughly 500 ng total RNA with a constant-region primer. Employing slightly modified ARM-PCR, three nested multiplex PCR rounds were run, and these gave rise to the TCR beta libraries. In the first two PCR rounds, TRBV1-TRBV30 forward primers were paired with a C-beta reverse primer, and each round lasted nine to ten cycles. TCRdb used MiXCR to reprocess the multiplex PCR reads, holding one entry per CDR3 protein. The sample consists of about 330,000 distinct CDR3 sequences, about two thirds of them appearing once. Germline DNA was also extracted, and blood RNA was taken from unsorted whole blood. A remark on this clonotype: Its antigen is not identified. An end of the junction does not agree with germline; a read error may underlie this.

Sequencing used peripheral blood. This receptor was identified in a man aged 40-50 years with primary liver carcinoma and hepatitis B virus infection. This chain links TRBV11-2 with TRBJ2-3, with 11 bases identical to TRBD1. This CDR3 reads CASSPWTGGRITDTRYF. In DNA, the CDR3 is TGTGCCAGCAGCCCCTGGACAGGGGGCCGTATAACAGATACGCGGTATTTT.